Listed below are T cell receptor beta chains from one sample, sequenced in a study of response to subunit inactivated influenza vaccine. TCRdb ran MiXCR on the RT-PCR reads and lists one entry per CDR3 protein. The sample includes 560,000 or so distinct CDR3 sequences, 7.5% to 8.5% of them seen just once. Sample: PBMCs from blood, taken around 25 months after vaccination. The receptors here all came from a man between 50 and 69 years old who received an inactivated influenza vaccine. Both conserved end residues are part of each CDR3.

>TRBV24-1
CATSDLGQSTDTQYF
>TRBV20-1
CSASGAEQYF
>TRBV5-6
CASSFDAGNEQFF
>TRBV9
CASSALGTSGDTQYF
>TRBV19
CASSRSGTGDLAKNIQYF
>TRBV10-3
CAISEGTSNQPQHF
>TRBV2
CASSQRQLDQPQHF
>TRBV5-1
CASSRDRGPRLGYEQYF
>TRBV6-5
CASSFNRLAGGYEQYF
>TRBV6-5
CASSYSLSLETQYF
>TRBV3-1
CACCQDGAGTSGDTQYF
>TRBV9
CASSPRPGGGTDTQYF
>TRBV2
CASSSPGATNEKLFF
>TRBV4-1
CASSQGTDRVTEAFF